The T cell receptor (beta chain) under discussion was sequenced for a study of blood T cell repertoires in COVID-19. Overall study: The United States, Italy and Spain supplied acute and convalescent COVID-19 samples. Sample material is recorded as cDNA or gDNA derived from T cells, B-cell-depleted T cells, or PBMCs.

As originally analysed: Amplification of reference gene primers was used by the study to estimate nucleated cell counts. Clones were sequenced by immunoSEQ multiplex PCR, and TCRdb holds only the in-frame ones, with some missing. V, J and clone size reflect that table, while D and trimming were determined from the DNA. The data contain about 190,000 clones, 86% of them singletons. With 6 bases clipped from V and 3 bases from J, the junction kept 7 bases outside the gene matches. Germline assignment: CDR1 LNHDA and CDR2 SQIVND (reference sequence). This CDR3 spans 15 amino acids. The sample comprised peripheral blood. This TCR was recovered from a woman aged 30 to 39 with active or convalescent COVID-19. The chain carries TRBV19 and TRBJ2-1, with TRBD2 matching 8 bases. CDR3 DNA sequence: TGTGCCAGTAGGCCGGGACTAGTTGGCTACAATGAGCAGTTCTTC. It yields the protein CASRPGLVGYNEQFF.